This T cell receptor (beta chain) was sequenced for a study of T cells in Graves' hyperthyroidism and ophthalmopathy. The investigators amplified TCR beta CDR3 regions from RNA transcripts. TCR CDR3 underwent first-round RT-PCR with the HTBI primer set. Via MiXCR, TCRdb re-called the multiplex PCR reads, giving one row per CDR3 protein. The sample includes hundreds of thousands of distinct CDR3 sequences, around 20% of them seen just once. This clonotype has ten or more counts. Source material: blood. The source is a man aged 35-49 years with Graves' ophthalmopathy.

For the CDR3, the DNA is TGTGCCAGCAGTTTAGGACTAGCGGGGACACACTACGAGCAGTACTTC. Its protein product is CASSLGLAGTHYEQYF. This rearrangement joins TRBV28 to TRBJ2-7, with 12 bases identical to TRBD2. In germline, CDR1 is MDHEN, CDR2 SYDVKM. The CDR3 extends over 16 amino acids. The V gene end was trimmed by 2 bases and the J gene end by 3 bases; junction bases not matched to a gene: 5.